Reported below is one TCR beta chain. Its target is unknown. This entry comes from a study of T-cell reconstitution after alpha-beta-depleted transplantation in children. Whole-study results and caveats: At day 60, the high TCRbeta diversity found in some patients originated from recipient T cells and thymic progenitors that had survived. One year post-transplant, T-cell counts and diversity were largely derived from T cells produced anew. The study reportedly traced alpha-beta T cells about two months after transplant to several hundred expanded graft clones.

Construction of the TCRbeta library involved unique molecular identifiers. TCRdb itself ran the PCR reads through MiXCR, one entry per CDR3 protein. The sample has about 580,000 distinct CDR3 sequences, roughly 23% seen once. The germline V and J ends were trimmed by 8 bases and 2 bases, with 9 bases remaining between them. CDR3 size: 12 residues. The chain employs TRBV12-3 or TRBV12-4 and TRBJ1-2; D unresolved. The receptor comes from a boy younger than two who had a stem cell transplant for acute myeloid leukemia, so the T cells may come from the graft donor. The sequencing here drew on PBMCs, mostly from graft donor cells, taken 360 days after TCRalphabeta/CD19-depleted stem cell transplant. The CDR3: CASFRKNYGYTF. CDR3 bases: TGTGCCAGCTTCAGGAAGAACTATGGCTACACCTTC.